The rows below give T cell receptor beta chains drawn from one sample of a study of OX40 agonist ivuxolimab in advanced cancers. Profiled with immunoSEQ multiplex PCR; TCRdb holds only in-frame clones, not every one. The sample includes some 41,000 clones, more than 75% of them seen just once. Sequencing used CD4+ or CD8+ T cells sorted from blood, obtained in a trial of the OX40 agonist ivuxolimab. The receptor set was obtained from an adult with an advanced solid tumor such as melanoma, head and neck, liver or kidney cancer. The CDR3 runs from the conserved cysteine through the conserved F or W. The order of the fields is clone size, V gene, J gene, D gene, CDR3 DNA, CDR3 protein. A D gene is named only where the DNA matches it firmly. Clone size is stated in some rows and not others, as once, few, many or a class when expanded.

NA	TRBV28	TRBJ2-2	NA	TGTGCCAGCAGTTTGGAGGGGATACCTAACACCGGGGAGCTGTTTTTT	CASSLEGIPNTGELFF
NA	TRBV13	TRBJ2-1	TRBD2	TGTGCCAGCAGCTTAGCTATGCGGGAGCGATACAATGAGCAGTTCTTC	CASSLAMRERYNEQFF
NA	TRBV4-2	TRBJ2-1	TRBD2	TGTGCCAGCAGCCATACCTCTCATCTAGCGGGAGGGGGCAATGAGCAGTTCTTC	CASSHTSHLAGGGNEQFF
NA	TRBV7-7	TRBJ2-1	NA	TGTGCCAGCAGCTTTGGGTTAGGGCAGCGATCGTTAAGCAACTCCTACAATGAGCAGTTCTTC	CASSFGLGQRSLSNSYNEQFF
NA	TRBV2	TRBJ2-7	NA	TGTGCCAGCAGGGGGGACCTAGCAAGCGAGCAGTACTTC	CASRGDLASEQYF
NA	TRBV4-1	TRBJ2-7	NA	TGCGCCAGCAGCCAAGAGGCTCCGGGGGCGGGCGAGCAGTACTTC	CASSQEAPGAGEQYF
NA	TRBV4-2	TRBJ1-1	NA	TGTGCCAGCAGCCAAGATTCCACTGAAGCTTTCTTT	CASSQDSTEAFF
NA	TRBV5-8	TRBJ2-7	NA	TGTGCCAGCAGCTTGGGTCTCTACGAGCAGTACTTC	CASSLGLYEQYF
NA	TRBV25-1	TRBJ2-1	NA	TGTGCCAGCCGCCTATATAGGGAGGAGCAGTTCTTC	CASRLYREEQFF
NA	TRBV5-6	TRBJ2-5	TRBD2	TGTGCCAGCAACTCCTGGACGGGAGGCCCGGAGACCCAGTACTTC	CASNSWTGGPETQYF
NA	TRBV28	TRBJ2-7	NA	TGTGCCAGCAGAACACAGGGATACGAGCAGTACTTC	CASRTQGYEQYF
NA	TRBV6-6	TRBJ1-1	NA	TGTGCCAGCAGCCTGCTCTCCCAAACGAACACTGAAGCTTTCTTT	CASSLLSQTNTEAFF
once	TRBV7-9	TRBJ2-5	NA	TGTGCCAGCAGCCCGCCCAGACCAGGATCATGGGAAGAGACCCAGTACTTC	CASSPPRPGSWEETQYF
NA	TRBV6-1	TRBJ2-7	TRBD1	TGTGCCAGCAGTGAATTCGGGACAGGGGTATACGAGCAGTACTTC	CASSEFGTGVYEQYF
NA	TRBV30	TRBJ2-7	NA	TGTGCCTGGGATGACGGGATCCAAGCCTACGAGCAGTACTTC	CAWDDGIQAYEQYF
NA	TRBV5-1	TRBJ1-3	NA	TGCGCCAGCCATGGTGGAAACACCATATATTTT	CASHGGNTIYF
NA	TRBV5-5	TRBJ2-7	TRBD2	TGTGCCAGCAGCTTGTGGGCTAGCGGTGACTACGAGCAGTACTTC	CASSLWASGDYEQYF
once	TRBV18	TRBJ2-7	NA	TGTGCCAGCTCAGACGATTACTACGAGCAGTACTTC	CASSDDYYEQYF
NA	TRBV28	TRBJ2-2	NA	TGTGCCAGCAGTTTGGGCACCGGGGAGCTGTTTTTT	CASSLGTGELFF
NA	TRBV13	TRBJ1-4	TRBD1	TGTGCCAGCAGCTTCCGGACAGGGGGCGAGTATGAAAAACTGTTTTTT	CASSFRTGGEYEKLFF
NA	TRBV4-1	TRBJ2-7	TRBD2	TGCGCCAGCAGCCAAGTGGGGGGACTAGCGCACGAGCAGTACTTC	CASSQVGGLAHEQYF
NA	TRBV19	TRBJ2-1	NA	TGTGCCAGTAGTATAACACCGGGAGCGTACAATGAGCAGTTCTTC	CASSITPGAYNEQFF
NA	TRBV6-1	TRBJ1-1	TRBD1	TGTGCCAGCACGGGACAGGGGCGCACTGAAGCTTTCTTT	CASTGQGRTEAFF
NA	TRBV9	TRBJ2-2	NA	TGTGCCAGCAGCGTAGCAAGTAGCGGCACCGGGGAGCTGTTTTTT	CASSVASSGTGELFF